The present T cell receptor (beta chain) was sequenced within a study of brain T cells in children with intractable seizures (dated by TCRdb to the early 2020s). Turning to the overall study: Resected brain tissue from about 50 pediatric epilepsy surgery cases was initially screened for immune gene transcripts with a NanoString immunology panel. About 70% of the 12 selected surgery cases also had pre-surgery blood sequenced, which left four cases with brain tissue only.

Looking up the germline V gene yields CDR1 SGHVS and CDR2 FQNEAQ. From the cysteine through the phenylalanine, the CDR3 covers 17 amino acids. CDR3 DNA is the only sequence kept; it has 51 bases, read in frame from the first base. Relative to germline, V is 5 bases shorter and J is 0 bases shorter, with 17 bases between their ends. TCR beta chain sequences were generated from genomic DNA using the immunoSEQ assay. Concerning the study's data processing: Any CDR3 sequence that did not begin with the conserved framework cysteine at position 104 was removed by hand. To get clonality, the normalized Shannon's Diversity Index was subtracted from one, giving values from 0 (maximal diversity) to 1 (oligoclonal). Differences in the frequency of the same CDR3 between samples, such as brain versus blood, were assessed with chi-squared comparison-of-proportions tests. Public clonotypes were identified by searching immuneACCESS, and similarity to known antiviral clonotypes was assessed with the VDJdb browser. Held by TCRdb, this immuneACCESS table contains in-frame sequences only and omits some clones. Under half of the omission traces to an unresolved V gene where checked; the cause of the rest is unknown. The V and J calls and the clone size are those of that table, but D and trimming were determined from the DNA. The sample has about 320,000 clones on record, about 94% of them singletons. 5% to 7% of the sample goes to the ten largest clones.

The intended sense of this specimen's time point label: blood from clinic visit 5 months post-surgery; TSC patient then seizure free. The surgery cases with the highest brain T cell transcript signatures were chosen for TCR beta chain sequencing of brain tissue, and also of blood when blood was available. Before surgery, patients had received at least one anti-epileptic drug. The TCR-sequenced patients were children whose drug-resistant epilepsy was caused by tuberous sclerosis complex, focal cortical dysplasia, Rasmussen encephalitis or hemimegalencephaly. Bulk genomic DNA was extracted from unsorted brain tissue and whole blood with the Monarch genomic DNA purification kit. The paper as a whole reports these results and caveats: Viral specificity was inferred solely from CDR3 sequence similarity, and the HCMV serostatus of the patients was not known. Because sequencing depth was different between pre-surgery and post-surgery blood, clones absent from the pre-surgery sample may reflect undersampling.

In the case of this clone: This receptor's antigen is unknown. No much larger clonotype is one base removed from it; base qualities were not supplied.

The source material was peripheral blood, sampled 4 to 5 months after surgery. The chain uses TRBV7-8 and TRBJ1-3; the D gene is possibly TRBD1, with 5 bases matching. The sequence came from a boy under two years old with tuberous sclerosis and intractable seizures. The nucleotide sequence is TGTGCCAGCAGCCCCATTGTGGGGGAAACCTCTGGAAACACCATATATTTT. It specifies CASSPIVGETSGNTIYF.